This T cell receptor (beta chain) was identified during a study of blood T cell repertoires in COVID-19. Assay used: immunoSEQ multiplex PCR; TCRdb lists only in-frame clones, some missing. The profile shows around 20,000 clones, nearly 90% of them singletons. In germline, CDR1 is LGHNA, CDR2 YNFKEQ. There are 15 residues in the CDR3. The ends lost 4 bases at V and 4 bases at J; junction bases unmatched: 5. This chain connects TRBV4-2 to TRBJ1-3, with 9 bases aligning to TRBD1. This receptor was obtained from a human donor with active COVID-19. The donor label of this sample is uncertain. The sequenced material came from peripheral blood. CDR3 bases: TGTGCCAGCAGCCCGGACAGGGGCCGAGGAAACACCATATATTTT. It translates to CASSPDRGRGNTIYF.